One and the same sample provided the 18 T cell receptor beta chains below, sequenced in a study of blood T cell repertoires in COVID-19. Clones were sequenced by immunoSEQ multiplex PCR, and TCRdb holds only the in-frame ones, with some missing. The data hold under 250,000 clones, with roughly 84% observed a single time. Sequencing was done on a sample of peripheral blood. These receptors were obtained from a woman between 35 and 50 years old who had recovered from COVID-19.

CDR3 loop: CASSSYTSGGPGEQFF. In DNA form, the CDR3 reads TGTGCCAGCAGCTCCTATACTAGCGGGGGGCCCGGTGAGCAGTTCTTC. J is TRBJ2-1 and V is TRBV7-9; 12 bases are shared with TRBD2. V lost 4 bases to trimming and J lost 9 bases; unmatched junction nucleotides: 10. CDR3 length: 16 amino acids. Germline-derived CDR1 and CDR2 are SEHNR and FQNEAQ (reference sequence). Full variable domain (rest looked up from reference TRBV7-9 and TRBJ2-1): DTGVSQNPRHKITKRGQNVTFRCDPISEHNRLYWYRQTLGQGPEFLTYFQNEAQLEKSRLLSDRFSAERPKGSFSTLEIQRTEQGDSAMYLCASSSYTSGGPGEQFFGPGTRLTVL.

V is TRBV5-1 and J is TRBJ2-1, with a possible D match to TRBD1 (5 bases). V lost 0 bases and J 0 bases, leaving 10 bases between the germline ends. Germline assignment: CDR1 SGHRS and CDR2 YFSETQ. The CDR3 has 16 residues. The CDR3 nucleotides read TGCGCCAGCAGCTTGGCCGCAGGGCTCTCCTACAATGAGCAGTTCTTC. Protein product: CASSLAAGLSYNEQFF.

This clone has just one count. The CDR3 DNA reads as TGTGCCATCAGTGCCGATAGCGGGGGTTTCACCCTTACAGATACGCAGTATTTT. Its protein is CAISADSGGFTLTDTQYF. The chain recombines TRBV10-3 with TRBJ2-3; 9 nucleotides agree with TRBD2. The CDR3 has 18 amino acids. In germline, CDR1 is ENHRY, CDR2 SYGVKD. The ends lost 4 bases at V and 3 bases at J; junction bases unmatched: 14.

The chain uses TRBV7-9 and TRBJ1-2; D ambiguous. The CDR3 has 15 residues. The V and J ends lost 2 bases and 4 bases respectively, with 14 bases between them. CDR1 is SEHNR, CDR2 FQNEAQ, per germline (reference sequence). The CDR3 bases are TGTGCCAGCAGCTTATCCTCCGGGGTTTCCTATGGCTACACCTTC. Translation: CASSLSSGVSYGYTF. The full variable domain, with the rest looked up from reference TRBV7-9 and TRBJ1-2, is DTGVSQNPRHKITKRGQNVTFRCDPISEHNRLYWYRQTLGQGPEFLTYFQNEAQLEKSRLLSDRFSAERPKGSFSTLEIQRTEQGDSAMYLCASSLSSGVSYGYTFGSGTRLTVV.

The chain joins TRBV18 to TRBJ2-2, with D tentatively TRBD1 (6 bases). The V end lost 3 bases, the J end lost 6 bases, and 8 bases lay between the germline ends. The CDR3 spans 13 residues. CDR1 is KGHSH and CDR2 is LQKENI in the germline V gene. The CDR3 region is CASSPQGPGELFF. The DNA of the CDR3 is TGTGCCAGCTCACCGCAGGGGCCCGGGGAGCTGTTTTTT.

The CDR3 DNA is TGTGCCTGGACCCTAGGCTCGCCCTACGAGCAGTACTTC. This encodes CAWTLGSPYEQYF. The chain joins TRBV30 to TRBJ2-7, with no clear D. V lost 4 bases to trimming and J lost 2 bases, with 12 bases between them. The CDR3 extends over 13 amino acids. Germline CDR1 reads GTSNPN; CDR2 reads SVGIG (reference sequence).

V is TRBV6-5 and J is TRBJ1-1; a weak D match, TRBD1 (6 bases). CDR3 length: 15 amino acids. V was clipped by 6 bases and J by 4 bases, with 18 bases between them. The V gene's germline CDR1 is MNHEY and CDR2 SVGAGI. The CDR3 loop is CASRRTRDTRTEAFF. DNA for the CDR3: TGTGCCAGCAGAAGAACCCGGGACACACGCACTGAAGCTTTCTTT.

The chain is built from TRBV19 and TRBJ2-1, with TRBD2 matching 7 bases. Germline V gene data show CDR1 as LNHDA and CDR2 as SQIVND (reference sequence). V lost 7 bases to trimming and J lost 0 bases; unmatched junction nucleotides: 6. The CDR3 length is 15 residues. This CDR3 reads CASNPPGGSYNEQFF. The CDR3 DNA sequence: TGTGCCAGTAACCCGCCGGGGGGCTCCTACAATGAGCAGTTCTTC. Complete variable domain (other parts from reference TRBV19 and TRBJ2-1): DGGITQSPKYLFRKEGQNVTLSCEQNLNHDAMYWYRQDPGQGLRLIYYSQIVNDFQKGDIAEGYSVSREKKESFPLTVTSAQKNPTAFYLCASNPPGGSYNEQFFGPGTRLTVL.

The V gene is TRBV28, the J gene TRBJ1-4; TRBD1 is a possible D gene (6 bases). Trimming cost V 7 bases and J 4 bases, with 13 bases left between them. The CDR3 runs to 14 residues. Germline V CDR1 and CDR2: MDHEN, SYDVKM. CDR3 region: CASTAQGVNEKLFF. CDR3 bases: TGTGCCAGCACCGCACAGGGAGTTAATGAAAAACTGTTTTTT. Filled out from reference TRBV28 and TRBJ1-4, the complete variable domain reads DVKVTQSSRYLVKRTGEKVFLECVQDMDHENMFWYRQDPGLGLRLIYFSYDVKMKEKGDIPEGYSVSREKKERFSLILESASTNQTSMYLCASTAQGVNEKLFFGSGTQLSVL.

By sample share, this clone is medium-sized. The chain links TRBV25-1 to TRBJ1-5, with no clear D. Trimming removed 5 bases from V and 7 bases from J, with 12 bases in between. CDR1 and CDR2 (germline): MGHDK, SYGVNS. The CDR3 has 13 residues. DNA for the CDR3: TGTGCCAGCAGTTACGGGGAGCGGCAGCCCCAGCATTTT. Translating gives CASSYGERQPQHF.

The V call is TRBV19, the J call TRBJ2-2, with 9 bases lining up with TRBD1. V shed 3 bases and J 7 bases; nucleotides not matched to a gene: 6. Germline V gene lookup returns CDR1 LNHDA and CDR2 SQIVND (reference sequence). The CDR3 totals 15 residues. In nucleotides, the CDR3 is TGTGCCAGTAGTATCGGGACAGGGAGGATCGGGGAGCTGTTTTTT. Residues: CASSIGTGRIGELFF.

Only one count was recorded for this clone. The gene calls are TRBV18 and TRBJ2-5; 9 bases agree with TRBD1. Germline CDR1 and CDR2: KGHSH and LQKENI. CDR3 length: 14 amino acids. V trimming: 3 bases; J trimming: 5 bases; junction bases outside the gene matches: 4. CDR3 coding DNA: TGTGCCAGCTCACCGGACAGGGGAGGGGAGACCCAGTACTTC. Protein product: CASSPDRGGETQYF.

This CDR3 is CASSLRQAAHGNTIYF. CDR3 nucleotide sequence: TGTGCCAGCAGCTTAAGACAGGCTGCCCATGGAAACACCATATATTTT. The chain carries TRBV13 and TRBJ1-3; weak D call: TRBD1 (6 bases). CDR1 and CDR2 from the germline V gene are PRHDT and FYEKMQ (reference sequence). Between the trimmed V and J ends, which lost 2 bases and 3 bases, there was a span of 14 bases. The CDR3 is 16 amino acids.

This clone was detected only once. The rearrangement links TRBV28 to TRBJ1-2; TRBD1 is a possible D gene (6 bases). The CDR3 runs 18 residues. Germline V lookup: CDR1 MDHEN, CDR2 SYDVKM. Deletions cut 4 bases from V and 4 bases from J, with 25 bases between. The DNA of the CDR3 is TGTGCCAGCAGTTCACTAGGCAGGGGCCCCAGGGCTTCCTATGGCTACACCTTC. Translating gives CASSSLGRGPRASYGYTF.

This clone was found a few times. This chain links TRBV27 with TRBJ1-6; 8 nucleotides match TRBD1. V dropped 4 bases and J dropped 0; count of bases not matched to a gene: 8. This CDR3 has 18 amino acids. The germline V gene has CDR1 MNHEY and CDR2 SMNVEV (reference sequence). In DNA, the CDR3 is TGTGCCAGCAGTTCGGGGACAGGCCTTGGCTCCTATAATTCACCCCTCCACTTT. Translated: CASSSGTGLGSYNSPLHF.

This sequence joins TRBV18 and TRBJ2-1; a possible D gene is TRBD2 (5 bases). Germline-derived CDR1 and CDR2 are KGHSH and LQKENI. V was clipped by 3 bases and J by 9 bases, with 9 bases between them. The CDR3 is 12 residues long. CDR3 coding DNA: TGTGCCAGCTCACCCGCAGGAGGTGAGCAGTTCTTC. Encoded protein: CASSPAGGEQFF.

The chain couples TRBV30 to TRBJ2-5; 7 bases are shared with TRBD1. The V and J ends lost 3 bases and 3 bases, in that order; junction bases with no gene match: 7. This CDR3 comprises 14 residues. CDR1 and CDR2 from the germline V gene are GTSNPN and SVGIG (reference sequence). CDR3 loop: CAWRSGTAKETQYF. The CDR3 nucleotides read TGTGCCTGGAGGTCCGGGACAGCTAAAGAGACCCAGTACTTC. The entire variable domain, with the rest obtained from reference TRBV30 and TRBJ2-5, is as follows: SQTIHQWPATLVQPVGSPLSLECTVEGTSNPNLYWYRQAAGRGLQLLFYSVGIGQISSEVPQNLSASRPQDRQFILSSKKLLLSDSGFYLCAWRSGTAKETQYFGPGTRLLVL.

V usage is TRBV7-2 and J usage is TRBJ1-4, with TRBD1 identical over 11 bases. The trim removed 1 base at V and 7 bases at J, leaving 5 bases unmatched. The CDR3 is 16 amino acids. Germline CDR1 SGHTA, CDR2 FQGNSA. This CDR3 reads CASSLEAGTGGEKLFF. CDR3 nucleotide sequence: TGTGCCAGCAGCTTAGAAGCCGGGACAGGGGGTGAAAAACTGTTTTTT. The full variable domain, with the rest looked up from reference TRBV7-2 and TRBJ1-4, is GAGVSQSPSNKVTEKGKDVELRCDPISGHTALYWYRQSLGQGLEFLIYFQGNSAPDKSGLPSDRFSAERTGGSVSTLTIQRTQQEDSAVYLCASSLEAGTGGEKLFFGSGTQLSVL.